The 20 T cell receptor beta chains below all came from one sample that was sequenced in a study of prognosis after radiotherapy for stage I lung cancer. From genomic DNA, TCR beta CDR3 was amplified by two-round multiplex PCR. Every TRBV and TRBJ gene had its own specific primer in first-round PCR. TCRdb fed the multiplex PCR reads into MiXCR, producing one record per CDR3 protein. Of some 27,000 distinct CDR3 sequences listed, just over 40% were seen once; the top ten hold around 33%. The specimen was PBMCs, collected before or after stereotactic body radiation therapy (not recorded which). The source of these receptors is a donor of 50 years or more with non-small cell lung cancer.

The CDR3 sequence: CASRAHGGSSYNEQFF. The CDR3 bases are TGTGCCAGCAGGGCCCACGGGGGGTCCTCCTACAATGAGCAGTTCTTC. The chain recombines TRBV6-4 with TRBJ2-1, with TRBD2 matching 7 bases. The CDR3 is 16 residues long. Trimming at V came to 6 bases and at J to 0 bases, leaving 8 bases not matched to a gene. Germline CDR1 MRHNA, CDR2 SNTAGT.

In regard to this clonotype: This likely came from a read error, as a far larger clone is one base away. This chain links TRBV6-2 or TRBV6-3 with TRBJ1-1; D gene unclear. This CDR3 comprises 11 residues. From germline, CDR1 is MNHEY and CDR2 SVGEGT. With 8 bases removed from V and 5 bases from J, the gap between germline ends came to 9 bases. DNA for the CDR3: TGTGCCAGCGTATCGGCGACTGAAGCTTTCTTT. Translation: CASVSATEAFF.

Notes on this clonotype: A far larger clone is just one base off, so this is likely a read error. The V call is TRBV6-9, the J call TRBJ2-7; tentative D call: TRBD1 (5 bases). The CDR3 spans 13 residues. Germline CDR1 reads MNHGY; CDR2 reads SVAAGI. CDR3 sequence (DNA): TGTGCCAGCAGTTTAGGGGTTCGGTACGAGCATTACTTC. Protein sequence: CASSLGVRYEHYF.

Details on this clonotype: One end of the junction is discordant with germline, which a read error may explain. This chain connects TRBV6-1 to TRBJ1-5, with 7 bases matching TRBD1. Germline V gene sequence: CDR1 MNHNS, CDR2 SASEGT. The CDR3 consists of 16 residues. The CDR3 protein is CASSESRTGDYQPQHF. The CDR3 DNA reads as TGTGCCAGCAGTGAAAGCCGGACAGGAGATTATCAGCCACAGCATTTT.

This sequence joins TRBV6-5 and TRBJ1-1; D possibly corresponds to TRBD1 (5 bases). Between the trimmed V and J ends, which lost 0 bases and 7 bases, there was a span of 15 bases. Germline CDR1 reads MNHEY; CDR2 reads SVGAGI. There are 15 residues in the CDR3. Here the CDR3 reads CASSYSMGRSNEAFF. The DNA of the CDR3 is TGTGCCAGCAGTTACTCTATGGGGCGGTCCAATGAAGCTTTCTTT.

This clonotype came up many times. CDR3 loop: CASNEQGADEQYF. DNA for the CDR3: TGTGCCAGCAATGAACAGGGGGCCGACGAGCAGTACTTC. The chain recombines TRBV12-3 or TRBV12-4 with TRBJ2-7; 9 positions agree with TRBD1. Trimming cost V 7 bases and J 5 bases; bases outside gene matches: 6. The CDR3 totals 13 residues.

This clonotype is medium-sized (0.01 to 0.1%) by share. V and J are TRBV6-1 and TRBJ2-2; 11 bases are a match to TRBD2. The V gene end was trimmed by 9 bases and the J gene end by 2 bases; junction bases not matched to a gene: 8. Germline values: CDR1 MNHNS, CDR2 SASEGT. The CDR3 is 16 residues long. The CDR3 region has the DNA TGTGCCAGTCGCCGGCTAGCGGGGGGTAACACCGGGGAGCTGTTTTTT. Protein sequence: CASRRLAGGNTGELFF.

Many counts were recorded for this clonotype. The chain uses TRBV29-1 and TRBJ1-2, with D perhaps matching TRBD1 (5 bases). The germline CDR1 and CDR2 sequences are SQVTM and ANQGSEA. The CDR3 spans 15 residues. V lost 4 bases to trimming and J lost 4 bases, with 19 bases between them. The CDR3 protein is CSVGGVTEGPYGYTF. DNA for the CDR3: TGCAGCGTTGGCGGCGTGACAGAGGGCCCCTATGGCTACACCTTC.

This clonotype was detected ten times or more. CDR3 bases: TGCGCCAGCAGCCACTCAGGGGGCGTCGCCGGGGAGCTGTTTTTT. As protein: CASSHSGGVAGELFF. This rearrangement joins TRBV4-3 to TRBJ2-2; 8 bases are a match to TRBD1. Germline V gene lookup returns CDR1 LGHNA and CDR2 YSLEER. The V segment lost 3 bases and the J segment 6 bases; nucleotides outside the gene matches: 6. The CDR3 has 15 amino acids.

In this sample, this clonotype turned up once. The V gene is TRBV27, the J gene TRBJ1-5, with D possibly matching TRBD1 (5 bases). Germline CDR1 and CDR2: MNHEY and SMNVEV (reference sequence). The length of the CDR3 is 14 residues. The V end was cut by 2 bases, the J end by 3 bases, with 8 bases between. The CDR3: CASSLKGFNQPQHF. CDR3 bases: TGTGCCAGCAGTTTAAAGGGGTTCAATCAGCCCCAGCATTTT.

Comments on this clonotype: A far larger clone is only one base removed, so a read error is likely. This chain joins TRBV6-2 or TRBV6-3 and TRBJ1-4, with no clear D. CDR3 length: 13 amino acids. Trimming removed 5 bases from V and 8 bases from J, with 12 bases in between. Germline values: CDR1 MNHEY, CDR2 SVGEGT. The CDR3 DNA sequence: TGTGCCAGCAGTACAGTGGGCTGGGAAAAACTGTTTTTT. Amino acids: CASSTVGWEKLFF.

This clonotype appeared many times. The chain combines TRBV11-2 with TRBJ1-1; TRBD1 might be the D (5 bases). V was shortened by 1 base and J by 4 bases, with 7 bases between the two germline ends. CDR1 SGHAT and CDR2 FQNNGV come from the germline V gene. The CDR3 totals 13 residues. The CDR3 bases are TGTGCCAGCAGCTTAGTTAGGGGCACTGAAGCTTTCTTT. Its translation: CASSLVRGTEAFF.

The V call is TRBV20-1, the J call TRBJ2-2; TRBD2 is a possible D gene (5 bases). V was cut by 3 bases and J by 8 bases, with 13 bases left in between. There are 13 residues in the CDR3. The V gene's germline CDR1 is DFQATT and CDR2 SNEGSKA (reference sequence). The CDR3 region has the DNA TGCAGTGCTAGGGCGATAGCGTCGGGGGAGCTGTTTTTT. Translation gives CSARAIASGELFF.

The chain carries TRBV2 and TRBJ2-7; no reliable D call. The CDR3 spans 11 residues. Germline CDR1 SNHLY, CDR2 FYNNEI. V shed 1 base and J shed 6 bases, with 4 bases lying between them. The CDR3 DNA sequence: TGTGCCAGCAGTGAAGTGGTCGAGCAGTACTTC. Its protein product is CASSEVVEQYF.

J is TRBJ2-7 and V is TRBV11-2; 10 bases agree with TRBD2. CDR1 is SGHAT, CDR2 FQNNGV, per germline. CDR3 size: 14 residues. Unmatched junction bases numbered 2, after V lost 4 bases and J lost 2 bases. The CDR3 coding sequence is TGTGCCAGCAGCTATACTAGCGGGACCTACGAGCAGTACTTC. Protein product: CASSYTSGTYEQYF.

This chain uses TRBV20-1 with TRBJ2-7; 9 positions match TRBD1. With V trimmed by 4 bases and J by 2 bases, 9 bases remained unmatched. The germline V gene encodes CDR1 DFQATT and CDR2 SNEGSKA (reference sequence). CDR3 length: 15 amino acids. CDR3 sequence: CSANPRWTGAYEQYF. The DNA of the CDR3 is TGCAGTGCTAACCCGCGGTGGACAGGGGCCTACGAGCAGTACTTC.

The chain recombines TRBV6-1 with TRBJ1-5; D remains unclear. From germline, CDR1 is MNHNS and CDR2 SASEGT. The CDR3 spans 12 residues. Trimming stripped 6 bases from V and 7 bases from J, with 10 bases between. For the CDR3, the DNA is TGTGCCAGCAGGCCCCAAGAACAGCCCCAGCATTTT. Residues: CASRPQEQPQHF.

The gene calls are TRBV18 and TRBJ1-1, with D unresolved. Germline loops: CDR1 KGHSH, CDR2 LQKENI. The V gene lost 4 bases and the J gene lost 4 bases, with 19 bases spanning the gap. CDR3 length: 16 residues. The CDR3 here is CASSLGRTTTGTEAFF. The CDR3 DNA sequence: TGTGCCAGCTCACTCGGTAGGACGACGACGGGCACTGAAGCTTTCTTT.

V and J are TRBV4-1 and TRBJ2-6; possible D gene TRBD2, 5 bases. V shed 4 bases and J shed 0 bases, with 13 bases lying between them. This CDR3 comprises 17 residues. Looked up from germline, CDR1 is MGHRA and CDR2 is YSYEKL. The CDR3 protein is CASSRGVPHSGANVLTF. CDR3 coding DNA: TGCGCCAGCAGCCGGGGAGTACCCCACTCTGGGGCCAACGTCCTGACTTTC.

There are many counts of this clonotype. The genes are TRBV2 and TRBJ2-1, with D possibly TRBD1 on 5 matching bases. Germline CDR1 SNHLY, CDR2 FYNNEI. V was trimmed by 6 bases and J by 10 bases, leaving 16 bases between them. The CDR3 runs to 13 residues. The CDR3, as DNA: TGTGCCAGCAGCCCCGAAGGGTGGGGCGAGCAGTTCTTC. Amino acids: CASSPEGWGEQFF.